A single sample gave rise to the 28 T cell receptor beta chains below, sequenced in a study of control samples from healthy donors and cancer patients. Sequencing was performed with immunoSEQ multiplex PCR; in TCRdb, only in-frame clones are kept and a portion is missing. The data show some 160,000 clones, about 93% seen once. The source material was blood. The receptors shown here come from a woman in her 30s in good health.

The V call is TRBV27, the J call TRBJ1-5; D remains ambiguous. The V and J ends lost 3 bases and 0 bases respectively, with 9 bases between them. This CDR3 contains 15 residues. The germline gives CDR1 MNHEY, CDR2 SMNVEV (reference sequence). CDR3 region: CASSFGVYSNQPQHF. DNA for the CDR3: TGTGCCAGCAGTTTTGGAGTTTATAGCAATCAGCCCCAGCATTTT.

The V gene is TRBV11-2, the J gene TRBJ2-7, with TRBD1 as a possible D gene (6 bases). This CDR3 spans 14 amino acids. The ends were cut back, 8 bases at V and 5 bases at J, with 19 bases in the middle. Germline CDR1 SGHAT, CDR2 FQNNGV. CDR3 sequence (DNA): TGTGCCAGCGGGGGCGCTAGTCTGGTTGACGAGCAGTACTTC. As protein: CASGGASLVDEQYF.

The chain is built from TRBV19 and TRBJ1-5; D is undetermined. The CDR3 runs to 17 residues. Germline V gene sequence: CDR1 LNHDA, CDR2 SQIVND (reference sequence). Between the trimmed V and J ends, which lost 0 bases and 2 bases, there was a span of 14 bases. CDR3 in amino acids: CASSIDPSHTGNQPQHF. As DNA, the CDR3 is TGTGCCAGTAGTATAGACCCCTCCCATACGGGCAATCAGCCCCAGCATTTT.

This chain links TRBV7-9 with TRBJ2-7; a weak D match, TRBD1 (5 bases). Per the germline V gene, CDR1 is SEHNR and CDR2 is FQNEAQ (reference sequence). This CDR3 is built from 14 residues. Trimming left V 5 bases short and J 2 bases short, with 13 bases between. The CDR3 bases are TGTGCCAGCAGCCTCACACAGGATACCTACGAGCAGTACTTC. It codes for CASSLTQDTYEQYF. Full variable domain (remainder filled in from reference TRBV7-9 and TRBJ2-7): DTGVSQNPRHKITKRGQNVTFRCDPISEHNRLYWYRQTLGQGPEFLTYFQNEAQLEKSRLLSDRFSAERPKGSFSTLEIQRTEQGDSAMYLCASSLTQDTYEQYFGPGTRLTVT.

This chain uses TRBV29-1 with TRBJ2-3, with D hard to call. V was clipped by 3 bases and J by 6 bases, with 13 bases between them. This CDR3 has 13 residues. CDR1 and CDR2 from the germline V gene are SQVTM and ANQGSEA. The CDR3 nucleotides read TGCAGCGTTGAGATTAATTCGGCGGATACGCAGTATTTT. Amino acids: CSVEINSADTQYF.

This chain connects TRBV7-2 to TRBJ2-7; weak D call: TRBD1 (6 bases). The CDR3 runs 14 residues. Trimming shortened V by 4 bases and J by 5 bases, and 15 bases separated the two germline ends. The germline V gene encodes CDR1 SGHTA and CDR2 FQGNSA. The CDR3 is CASSYRAHWDEQYF. The CDR3 DNA sequence: TGTGCCAGCAGCTACAGGGCCCATTGGGACGAGCAGTACTTC.

V usage is TRBV11-2 and J usage is TRBJ2-1, with a possible D match to TRBD2 (6 bases). The CDR3 length is 15 residues. V was clipped by 1 base and J by 5 bases, with 12 bases between them. The V gene's germline CDR1 is SGHAT and CDR2 FQNNGV. Here the CDR3 reads CASSLGGTGHNEQFF. In DNA, the CDR3 is TGTGCCAGCAGCTTAGGAGGGACTGGCCACAATGAGCAGTTCTTC.

This rearrangement joins TRBV9 to TRBJ2-2; TRBD2 matches 8 bases. The CDR3 runs 15 residues. The ends lost 4 bases at V and 7 bases at J; junction bases unmatched: 9. Germline assignment: CDR1 SGDLS and CDR2 YYNGEE. Here the CDR3 DNA reads TGTGCCAGCAGCAAGAGCGGGAGAATGGACGGGGAGCTGTTTTTT. Encoded protein: CASSKSGRMDGELFF.

On this clone itself: At one end, the junction sequence differs from germline, possibly due to a read error. J is TRBJ2-3 and V is TRBV29-1; D ambiguous. Germline lookup yields CDR1 SQVTM and CDR2 ANQGSEA. The CDR3 contains 8 residues. The CDR3 loop reads CSVEYADF. The CDR3 DNA sequence: TGCAGCGTTGAATATGCGGATTTT.

The chain links TRBV24-1 to TRBJ2-1; D is ambiguous. CDR1 is KGHDR, CDR2 SFDVKD, per germline. The CDR3 loop spans 15 amino acids. The V and J ends lost 1 base and 7 bases respectively, with 13 bases between them. The chain's CDR3 is CATSDLTDSLNEQFF. CDR3 DNA: TGTGCCACCAGTGATTTAACGGATTCACTAAATGAGCAGTTCTTC.

V and J are TRBV7-2 and TRBJ1-3, with D possibly matching TRBD1 (6 bases). The CDR3 covers 15 residues. CDR1 SGHTA and CDR2 FQGNSA come from the germline V gene. V shed 1 base and J shed 4 bases, with 11 bases lying between them. The CDR3 region has the DNA TGTGCCAGCAGCTTAGTTGGACAGAGGGGAAACACCATATATTTT. It yields the protein CASSLVGQRGNTIYF.

The chain combines TRBV3-1 (or the pseudogene TRBV3-2) with TRBJ2-1; D is uncertain. CDR1 is LGHDT and CDR2 is YNNKEL in the germline V gene (reference sequence). V lost 1 base to trimming and J lost 13 bases, with 11 bases between them. The CDR3 is made up of 12 amino acids. CDR3 protein: CASSQGGGIQFF. The DNA for the CDR3 is TGTGCCAGCAGCCAAGGAGGTGGAATCCAGTTCTTC.

This chain joins TRBV30 and TRBJ2-1; D unclear. The CDR3 contains 9 residues. The germline V gene encodes CDR1 GTSNPN and CDR2 SVGIG (reference sequence). Trimming pared 6 bases from V and 10 bases from J, leaving 7 bases between. Here the CDR3 reads CACRQEQFF. For the CDR3, the DNA is TGTGCCTGTCGACAAGAGCAGTTCTTC.

The J gene is TRBJ2-5, the V gene TRBV7-2, with a possible D match to TRBD2 (6 bases). The CDR3 runs 15 residues. V gave up 6 bases and J gave up 0 bases, with 14 bases separating them. CDR1 and CDR2 (germline): SGHTA, FQGNSA. The DNA for the CDR3 is TGTGCCAGCAGTCGAGTTAGCGGATACCAAGAGACCCAGTACTTC. It specifies CASSRVSGYQETQYF.

This clone appeared a single time. This sequence joins TRBV21-1 and TRBJ1-5. TRBV21-1 is designated a pseudogene. The CDR3 is made up of 15 amino acids. CDR3 residues: CASSEAGRHQQPQHF. DNA for the CDR3: TGTGCCAGCAGCGAGGCAGGACGGCATCAGCAGCCCCAGCATTTT.

V is TRBV12-2 and J is TRBJ2-7; the table's D call of TRBD2 was not tested on the DNA. TRBV12-2 is labeled a pseudogene. There are 14 residues in the CDR3. CDR3 protein: CASRLARDCYEQYF. CDR3 DNA sequence: TGTGCAAGTCGCTTAGCCCGGGACTGTTACGAGCAGTACTTC.

The chain uses TRBV7-6 and TRBJ2-1; D is perhaps TRBD1 (5 bases). The CDR3 sequence is 17 residues long. The V gene lost 0 bases and the J gene lost 2 bases, with 14 bases spanning the gap. CDR1 and CDR2 (germline): SGHVS, FNYEAQ. The CDR3 nucleotides read TGTGCCAGCAGCTTAGCGTGGGGCCAGCCCCCCTACAATGAGCAGTTCTTC. Its protein is CASSLAWGQPPYNEQFF.

The chain combines TRBV3-1 (or the pseudogene TRBV3-2) with TRBJ2-5; possibly TRBD2 for D (6 bases). Trimming left V 1 base short and J 2 bases short, with 11 bases between. The V gene's germline CDR1 is LGHDT and CDR2 YNNKEL (reference sequence). The CDR3 extends over 15 amino acids. CDR3 sequence (DNA): TGTGCCAGCAGCCAAGGGATGGGACTTCAAGAGACCCAGTACTTC. Residues: CASSQGMGLQETQYF.

The chain is built from TRBV6-5 and TRBJ2-7; D not certain. With 0 bases removed from V and 2 bases from J, the gap between germline ends came to 11 bases. There are 15 residues in the CDR3. Per the germline V gene, CDR1 is MNHEY and CDR2 is SVGAGI. In nucleotides, the CDR3 is TGTGCCAGCAGTTACTCGGGCGGCGGTACCTACGAGCAGTACTTC. Translating it yields CASSYSGGGTYEQYF.

The J gene is TRBJ1-1, the V gene TRBV19; D possibly corresponds to TRBD1 (6 bases). Trimming cost V 4 bases and J 3 bases, with 9 bases left between them. The CDR3 covers 13 residues. Germline V lookup: CDR1 LNHDA, CDR2 SQIVND (reference sequence). For the CDR3, the DNA is TGTGCCAGTAGTACCGCAGGGGACACTGAAGCTTTCTTT. It codes for CASSTAGDTEAFF.

The chain uses TRBV30 and TRBJ2-1; D is uncertain. Germline CDR1 is GTSNPN and CDR2 is SVGIG (reference sequence). The CDR3 sequence is 13 residues long. V was pared by 4 bases and J by 11 bases, with 18 bases between. In DNA, the CDR3 is TGTGCCTGGATGGCCCCGGCACATAAGAAGCAGTTCTTC. It encodes CAWMAPAHKKQFF.

The chain links TRBV24-1 to TRBJ1-5; 11 positions match TRBD1. Unmatched junction bases numbered 7, after V lost 8 bases and J lost 11 bases. CDR1 and CDR2 from the germline V gene are KGHDR and SFDVKD. CDR3 length: 13 residues. This CDR3 reads CATKGQGEVTQHF. In DNA form, the CDR3 reads TGTGCCACCAAGGGACAGGGGGAAGTGACCCAGCATTTT.

The V call is TRBV5-1, the J call TRBJ2-3, with 9 bases matching TRBD2. Per germline, CDR1 SGHRS and CDR2 YFSETQ. The CDR3 extends over 17 amino acids. V shed 0 bases and J 2 bases; nucleotides not matched to a gene: 7. In DNA form, the CDR3 reads TGCGCCAGCAGCTTGGCCGCCGGCGGGGGGGCCACAGATACGCAGTATTTT. Translated, it gives CASSLAAGGGATDTQYF.

This sequence joins TRBV25-1 and TRBJ2-3; D perhaps matches TRBD1 (6 bases). Germline CDR1 reads MGHDK; CDR2 reads SYGVNS. V was trimmed by 3 bases and J by 4 bases, leaving 11 bases between them. The CDR3 spans 14 residues. The CDR3 sequence is CASSDPRGADTQYF. The CDR3 coding sequence is TGTGCCAGCAGTGACCCCAGGGGTGCAGATACGCAGTATTTT.

The V gene is TRBV28, the J gene TRBJ2-3; TRBD1 matches at 7 bases. This CDR3 comprises 14 residues. The junction had 3 bases not matched to a gene; V was cut back by 4 bases and J by 2 bases. Germline CDR1 reads MDHEN; CDR2 reads SYDVKM. DNA for the CDR3: TGTGCCAGCAGTTCCGGGACAGACACAGATACGCAGTATTTT. It yields the protein CASSSGTDTDTQYF.

This clone appeared a single time. The rearrangement links TRBV5-6 to TRBJ1-3; 7 bases line up with TRBD1. J gave up 2 bases and V 4 bases, and 9 bases lay outside the gene matches. The CDR3 consists of 16 residues. The germline V gene encodes CDR1 SGHDT and CDR2 YYEEEE. As DNA, the CDR3 is TGTGCCAGCAGCCCGTATGACAGGGAAGCTGGAAACACCATATATTTT. It specifies CASSPYDREAGNTIYF. Full variable domain (remainder filled in from reference TRBV5-6 and TRBJ1-3): DAGVTQSPTHLIKTRGQQVTLRCSPKSGHDTVSWYQQALGQGPQFIFQYYEEEERQRGNFPDRFSGHQFPNYSSELNVNALLLGDSALYLCASSPYDREAGNTIYFGEGSWLTVV.

This clone occurred once. V usage is TRBV18 and J usage is TRBJ1-1; D ambiguous. CDR3 length equals 12 residues. Trimming shortened V by 1 base and J by 3 bases, and 3 bases separated the two germline ends. Germline values: CDR1 KGHSH, CDR2 LQKENI. CDR3 amino acids: CASSPLDTEAFF. CDR3 sequence (DNA): TGTGCCAGCTCACCACTGGACACTGAAGCTTTCTTT.

The gene calls are TRBV7-9 and TRBJ2-6; no definite D call. The germline gives CDR1 SEHNR, CDR2 FQNEAQ (reference sequence). CDR3 length: 15 residues. V dropped 0 bases and J dropped 0 bases, with 3 bases sitting between them. CDR3 DNA: TGTGCCAGCAGCTTAGCCCTCTCTGGGGCCAACGTCCTGACTTTC. Amino acids: CASSLALSGANVLTF.